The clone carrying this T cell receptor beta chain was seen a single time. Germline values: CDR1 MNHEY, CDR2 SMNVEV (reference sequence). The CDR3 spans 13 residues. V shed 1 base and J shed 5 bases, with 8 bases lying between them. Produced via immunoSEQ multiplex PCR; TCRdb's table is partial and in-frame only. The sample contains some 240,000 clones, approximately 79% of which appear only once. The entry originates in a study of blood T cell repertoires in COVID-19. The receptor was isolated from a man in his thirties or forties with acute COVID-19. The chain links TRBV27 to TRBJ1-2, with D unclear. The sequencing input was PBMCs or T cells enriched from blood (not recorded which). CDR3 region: CASSLLSGYGYTF. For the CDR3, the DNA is TGTGCCAGCAGTTTATTATCGGGGTATGGCTACACCTTC.